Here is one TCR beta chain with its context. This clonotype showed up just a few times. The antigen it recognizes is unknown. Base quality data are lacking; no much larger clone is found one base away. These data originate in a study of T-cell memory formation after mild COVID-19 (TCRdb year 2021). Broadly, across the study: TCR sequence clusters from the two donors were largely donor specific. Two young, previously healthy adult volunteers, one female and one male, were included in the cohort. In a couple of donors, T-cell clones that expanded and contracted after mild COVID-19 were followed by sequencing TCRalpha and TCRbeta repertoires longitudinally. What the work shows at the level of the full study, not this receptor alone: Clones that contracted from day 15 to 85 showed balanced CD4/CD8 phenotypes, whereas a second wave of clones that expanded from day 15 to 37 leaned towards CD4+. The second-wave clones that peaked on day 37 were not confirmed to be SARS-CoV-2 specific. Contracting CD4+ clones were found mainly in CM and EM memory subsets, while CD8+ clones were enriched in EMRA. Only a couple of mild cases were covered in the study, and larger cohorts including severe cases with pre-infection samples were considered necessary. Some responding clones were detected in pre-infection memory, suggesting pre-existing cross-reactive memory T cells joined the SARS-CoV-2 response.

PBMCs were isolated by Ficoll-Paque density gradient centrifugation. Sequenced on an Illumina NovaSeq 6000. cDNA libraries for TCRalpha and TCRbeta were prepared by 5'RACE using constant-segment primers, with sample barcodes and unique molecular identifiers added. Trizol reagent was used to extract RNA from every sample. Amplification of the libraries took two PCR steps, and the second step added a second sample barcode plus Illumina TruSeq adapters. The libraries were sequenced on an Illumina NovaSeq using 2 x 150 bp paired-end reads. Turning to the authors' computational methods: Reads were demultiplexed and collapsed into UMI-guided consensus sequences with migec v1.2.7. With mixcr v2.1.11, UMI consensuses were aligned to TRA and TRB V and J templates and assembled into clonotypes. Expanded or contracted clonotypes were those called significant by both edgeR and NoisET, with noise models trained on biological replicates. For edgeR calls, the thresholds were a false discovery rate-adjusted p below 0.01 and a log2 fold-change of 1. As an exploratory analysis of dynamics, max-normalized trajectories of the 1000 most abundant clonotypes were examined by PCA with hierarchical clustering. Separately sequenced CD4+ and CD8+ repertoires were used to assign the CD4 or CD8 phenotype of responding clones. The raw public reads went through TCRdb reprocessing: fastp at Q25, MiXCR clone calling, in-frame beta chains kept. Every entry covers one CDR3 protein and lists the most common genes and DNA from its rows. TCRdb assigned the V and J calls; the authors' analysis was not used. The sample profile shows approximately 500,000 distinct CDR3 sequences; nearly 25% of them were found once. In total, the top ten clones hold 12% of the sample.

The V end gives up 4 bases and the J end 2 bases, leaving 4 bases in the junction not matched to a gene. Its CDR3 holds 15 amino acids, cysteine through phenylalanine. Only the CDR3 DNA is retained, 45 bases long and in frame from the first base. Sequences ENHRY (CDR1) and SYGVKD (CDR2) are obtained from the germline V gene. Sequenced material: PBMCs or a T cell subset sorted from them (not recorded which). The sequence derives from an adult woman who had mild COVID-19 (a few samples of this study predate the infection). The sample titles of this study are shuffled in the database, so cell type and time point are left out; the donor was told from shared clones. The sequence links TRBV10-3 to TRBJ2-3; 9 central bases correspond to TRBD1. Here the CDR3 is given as CAISGGDRVTDTQYF. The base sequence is TGTGCCATCAGTGGCGGGGACAGGGTCACAGATACGCAGTATTTT.